This entry lists 24 T cell receptor beta chains sequenced from one sample in a study of blood T cell repertoires in COVID-19. Libraries were prepared by immunoSEQ multiplex PCR; TCRdb keeps only in-frame clonotypes and omits some of them. The sample gives approximately 190,000 clones, roughly four fifths of which show up once; approximately 6.5% is in the top ten. Sequencing was done on a sample of peripheral blood. The source is a woman in her forties with acute or convalescent COVID-19.

The CDR3 DNA sequence: TGTGCCAGCAGGGGCGTCGGCACCGGGGAGCTGTTTTTT. Protein: CASRGVGTGELFF. This rearrangement joins TRBV6-5 to TRBJ2-2; D is undetermined. The V gene's germline CDR1 is MNHEY and CDR2 SVGAGI. V was pared by 6 bases and J by 4 bases, with 9 bases between. The CDR3 contains 13 residues.

J is TRBJ1-3 and V is TRBV5-1; D gene uncertain. The germline V and J ends were trimmed by 1 base and 3 bases, with 17 bases remaining between them. The CDR3 covers 17 residues. Germline CDR1 SGHRS, CDR2 YFSETQ. CDR3 amino acids: CASSLNGAGEGGNTIYF. DNA for the CDR3: TGCGCCAGCAGCTTGAACGGCGCCGGGGAGGGTGGAAACACCATATATTTT.

The chain carries TRBV5-1 and TRBJ2-3; weak D call: TRBD2 (6 bases). With 2 bases removed from V and 2 bases from J, the gap between germline ends came to 9 bases. Germline V gene data show CDR1 as SGHRS and CDR2 as YFSETQ. This CDR3 is built from 14 residues. CDR3 residues: CASSFAGITDTQYF. CDR3 coding DNA: TGCGCCAGCAGCTTCGCGGGGATCACAGATACGCAGTATTTT.

This clone occurred a few times. The chain uses TRBV18 and TRBJ1-4; 7 nucleotides agree with TRBD1. After removal of 5 bases from V and 8 bases from J, the junction contained 5 bases not matched to a gene. CDR1 and CDR2 (germline): KGHSH, LQKENI. The CDR3 is 13 amino acids. CDR3 region: CASSATTGEKLFF. DNA of the CDR3: TGTGCCAGCTCAGCCACGACAGGGGAAAAACTGTTTTTT.

This clone came up once. J is TRBJ2-2 and V is TRBV27; 10 bases match TRBD2. This CDR3 is built from 15 residues. The V and J ends lost 2 bases and 7 bases, in that order; junction bases with no gene match: 4. Germline V gene lookup returns CDR1 MNHEY and CDR2 SMNVEV (reference sequence). CDR3 sequence (DNA): TGTGCCAGCAGTTTACTAGCGGGAGCGGTCGGGGAGCTGTTTTTT. Amino acids: CASSLLAGAVGELFF.

Worth noting for this clone: The junction departs from germline at one end; a sequencing error may be responsible. The CDR3 DNA sequence: TGTGCCAGCAGTTATGATCGGACCCAAAAGCGGCACTTC. Translated, it gives CASSYDRTQKRHF. The chain employs TRBV6-5 and TRBJ2-5, with D maybe TRBD2 (5 bases). Germline lookup yields CDR1 MNHEY and CDR2 SVGAGI. This CDR3 region has 13 residues.

A few counts support this clone. The chain couples TRBV29-1 to TRBJ1-1; D perhaps matches TRBD1 (5 bases). The CDR3 consists of 13 residues. Per the germline V gene, CDR1 is SQVTM and CDR2 is ANQGSEA. Deletions cut 7 bases from V and 3 bases from J, with 15 bases between. Here the CDR3 reads CSACRDCYTEAFF. In DNA, the CDR3 is TGCAGCGCCTGCCGGGACTGCTACACTGAAGCTTTCTTT.

This clone was detected only once. CDR3 coding DNA: TGTGCCAGCAGGAGGACTAGCGGGGGATTCGATGAGCAGTTCTTC. Protein product: CASRRTSGGFDEQFF. The chain is built from TRBV6-5 and TRBJ2-1; TRBD2 aligns across 13 bases. The CDR3 sequence is 15 residues long. Germline values: CDR1 MNHEY, CDR2 SVGAGI. V lost 6 bases, J lost 8 bases, and 7 bases stayed unmatched.

The gene calls are TRBV28 and TRBJ2-7, with 7 bases that match TRBD2. The germline V gene encodes CDR1 MDHEN and CDR2 SYDVKM. V lost 1 base to trimming and J lost 2 bases; unmatched junction nucleotides: 11. The length of the CDR3 is 17 residues. CDR3 bases: TGTGCCAGCAGTTTATTAATATCCAGGGAGGGCACCTACGAGCAGTACTTC. Its translation is CASSLLISREGTYEQYF.

This chain connects TRBV6-5 to TRBJ1-5; 9 nucleotides agree with TRBD1. V was pared by 5 bases and J by 6 bases, with 8 bases of the junction left unmatched. Per germline, CDR1 MNHEY and CDR2 SVGAGI. The CDR3 has 15 amino acids. Here the CDR3 DNA reads TGTGCCAGCAGTCCGAGGACAGGGGTAAGTCAGCCCCAGCATTTT. Translating it yields CASSPRTGVSQPQHF.

The chain carries TRBV6-2 or TRBV6-3 and TRBJ2-3; 13 positions match TRBD2. Germline V gene sequence: CDR1 MNHEY, CDR2 SVGEGT. CDR3 length: 20 amino acids. With V trimmed by 6 bases and J by 3 bases, 18 bases remained unmatched. The CDR3 nucleotides are TGTGCCAGCAGCTTAACCTGGCCCGGGACTAGCGGGATCCCTACAGATACGCAGTATTTT. Protein product: CASSLTWPGTSGIPTDTQYF.

The J gene is TRBJ2-2, the V gene TRBV5-4; 7 nucleotides align to TRBD1. The V and J ends lost 3 bases and 0 bases, in that order; junction bases with no gene match: 2. The CDR3 runs 15 residues. The germline gives CDR1 SGHNT, CDR2 YYREEE (reference sequence). The CDR3 DNA follows: TGTGCCAGCAGCTCCGGGACAGCGAACACCGGGGAGCTGTTTTTT. It is translated as CASSSGTANTGELFF.

This clone has a single count. The V gene is TRBV19, the J gene TRBJ2-4; TRBD1 is a possible D gene (6 bases). Germline CDR1 and CDR2: LNHDA and SQIVND (reference sequence). Trimming removed 2 bases from V and 3 bases from J, with 14 bases in between. There are 16 residues in the CDR3. The CDR3 sequence is CASSITGSMVKNIQYF. CDR3 DNA sequence: TGTGCCAGTAGTATAACAGGGAGTATGGTCAAAAACATTCAGTACTTC.

The gene calls are TRBV3-1 (or the pseudogene TRBV3-2) and TRBJ2-7; 7 bases line up with TRBD1. The CDR3 has 16 residues. Trimming removed 4 bases from V and 2 bases from J; junction bases left unmatched: 11. Germline CDR1 is LGHDT and CDR2 is YNNKEL (reference sequence). The CDR3 loop is CASSRLGQGVPYEQYF. CDR3 coding DNA: TGTGCCAGCAGCCGCCTGGGGCAGGGGGTTCCCTACGAGCAGTACTTC.

The chain couples TRBV6-5 to TRBJ2-4; D gene uncertain. The CDR3 is made up of 14 amino acids. V was clipped by 8 bases and J by 5 bases, with 16 bases between them. CDR1 MNHEY and CDR2 SVGAGI come from the germline V gene. CDR3 DNA sequence: TGTGCCAGCCGTCGGGTTGGCGGTGAAAACATTCAGTACTTC. Amino acids: CASRRVGGENIQYF.

The chain links TRBV30 to TRBJ2-1; D possibly corresponds to TRBD2 (5 bases). Trimming pared 0 bases from V and 10 bases from J, leaving 16 bases between. CDR1 GTSNPN and CDR2 SVGIG come from the germline V gene (reference sequence). This CDR3 has 14 residues. The CDR3 loop is CAWSVTPSTGEQFF. CDR3 DNA sequence: TGTGCCTGGAGTGTAACCCCTTCGACGGGAGAGCAGTTCTTC.

The table lists this clone with a count of one. The chain uses TRBV27 and TRBJ2-7; tentatively, D is TRBD2 (6 bases). The length of the CDR3 is 11 residues. Germline V gives CDR1 MNHEY, CDR2 SMNVEV (reference sequence). Trimming cost V 10 bases and J 5 bases, with 12 bases left between them. CDR3 bases: TGTGCCACCGAGGAGGGGCACGAGCAGTACTTC. Its translation: CATEEGHEQYF.

The chain joins TRBV6-1 to TRBJ1-2, with 7 bases fitting TRBD1. The V gene end was trimmed by 1 base and the J gene end by 5 bases; junction bases not matched to a gene: 4. Germline CDR1 is MNHNS and CDR2 is SASEGT. This CDR3 is 14 amino acids long. CDR3 bases: TGTGCCAGCAGTGAAGAGACAGGGCGATATGGCTACACCTTC. Its protein is CASSEETGRYGYTF.

This chain joins TRBV7-6 and TRBJ2-5, with TRBD2 identical over 7 bases. Per the germline V gene, CDR1 is SGHVS and CDR2 is FNYEAQ. V was pared by 3 bases and J by 0 bases, with 4 bases of the junction left unmatched. The CDR3 contains 15 residues. CDR3 bases: TGTGCCAGCAGCTTCCCTGGGACTAACCAAGAGACCCAGTACTTC. It codes for CASSFPGTNQETQYF.

The J gene is TRBJ2-5, the V gene TRBV5-4; TRBD1 is a possible D gene (6 bases). V gave up 5 bases and J gave up 1 base, with 12 bases separating them. The CDR3 consists of 14 residues. In germline, CDR1 is SGHNT, CDR2 YYREEE (reference sequence). DNA for the CDR3: TGTGCCAGCAGTCCAAGGGGGTCCCAAGAGACCCAGTACTTC. Translating it yields CASSPRGSQETQYF.

The CDR3, as DNA: TGTGCCAGCAGCCCAATTAGCGGGAACCAAGAGACCCAGTACTTC. Its protein is CASSPISGNQETQYF. The V and J genes are TRBV3-1 (or the pseudogene TRBV3-2) and TRBJ2-5; 8 nucleotides align to TRBD2. Trimming cost V 4 bases and J 0 bases; bases outside gene matches: 4. The CDR3 runs to 15 residues. Germline V gene sequence: CDR1 LGHDT, CDR2 YNNKEL (reference sequence).

This chain joins TRBV6-5 and TRBJ1-2, with 9 bases aligning to TRBD1. The V segment lost 10 bases and the J segment 6 bases; nucleotides outside the gene matches: 6. This CDR3 contains 12 residues. CDR1 MNHEY and CDR2 SVGAGI come from the germline V gene. CDR3 sequence reads: CATHNRGHGYTF. The CDR3 DNA is TGTGCCACACACAACAGGGGGCATGGCTACACCTTC.

The chain combines TRBV9 with TRBJ1-4; a possible D gene is TRBD1 (6 bases). This CDR3 spans 17 amino acids. With 0 bases removed from V and 7 bases from J, the gap between germline ends came to 19 bases. Germline V gene lookup returns CDR1 SGDLS and CDR2 YYNGEE. The CDR3 DNA follows: TGTGCCAGCAGCGTAGGTGGTCTGGGGACAACAGCTGAAAAACTGTTTTTT. Amino acid sequence: CASSVGGLGTTAEKLFF.

The rearrangement uses TRBV4-1 and TRBJ1-1; 8 bases map to TRBD1. The CDR3 runs 14 residues. With 3 bases clipped from V and 6 bases from J, the junction kept 6 bases outside the gene matches. Germline V CDR1 and CDR2: MGHRA, YSYEKL. The DNA of the CDR3 is TGCGCCAGCAGCCATTATGGGACAGGTGCTGAAGCTTTCTTT. It translates to CASSHYGTGAEAFF.